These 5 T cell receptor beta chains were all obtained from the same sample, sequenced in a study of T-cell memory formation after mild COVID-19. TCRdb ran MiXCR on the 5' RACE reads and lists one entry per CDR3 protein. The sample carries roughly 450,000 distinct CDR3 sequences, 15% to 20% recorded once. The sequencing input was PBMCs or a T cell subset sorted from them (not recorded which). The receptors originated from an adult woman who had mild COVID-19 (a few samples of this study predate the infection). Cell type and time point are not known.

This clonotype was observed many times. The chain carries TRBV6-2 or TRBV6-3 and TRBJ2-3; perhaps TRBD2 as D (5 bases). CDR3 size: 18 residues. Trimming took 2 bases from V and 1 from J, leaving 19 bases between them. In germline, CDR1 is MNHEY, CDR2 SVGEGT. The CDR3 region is CASSYLGLRAFGTDTQYF. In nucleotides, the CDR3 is TGTGCCAGCAGTTACCTCGGACTTAGAGCCTTCGGCACAGATACGCAGTATTTT.

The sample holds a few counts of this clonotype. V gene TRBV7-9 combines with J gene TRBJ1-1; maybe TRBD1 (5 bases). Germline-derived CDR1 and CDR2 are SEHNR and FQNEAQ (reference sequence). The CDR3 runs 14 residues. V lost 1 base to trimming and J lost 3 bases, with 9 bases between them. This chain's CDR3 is CASSLEVRDTEAFF. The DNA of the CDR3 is TGTGCCAGCAGCTTAGAGGTCAGGGACACTGAAGCTTTCTTT.

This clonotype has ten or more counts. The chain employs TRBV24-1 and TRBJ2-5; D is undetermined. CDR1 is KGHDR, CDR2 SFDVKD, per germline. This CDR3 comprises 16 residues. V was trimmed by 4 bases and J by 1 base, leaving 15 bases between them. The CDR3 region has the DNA TGTGCCACCAGTGACACCCGCGGACGCAGCCAAGAGACCCAGTACTTC. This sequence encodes CATSDTRGRSQETQYF.

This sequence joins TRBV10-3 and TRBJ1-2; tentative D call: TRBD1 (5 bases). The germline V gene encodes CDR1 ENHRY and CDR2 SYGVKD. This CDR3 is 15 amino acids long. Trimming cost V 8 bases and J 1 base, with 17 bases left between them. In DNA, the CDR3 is TGTGCCATCTCAGAAGGGGAGCGGGGTAACTATGGCTACACCTTC. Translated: CAISEGERGNYGYTF.

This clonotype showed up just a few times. For the CDR3, the DNA is TGTGCCAGCAGCCACTCCGCGGAGAACGGAGAGACCCAGTACTTC. This codes for CASSHSAENGETQYF. V usage is TRBV9 and J usage is TRBJ2-5; D gene uncertain. Trimming left V 4 bases short and J 4 bases short, with 17 bases between. The CDR3 spans 15 residues. Germline CDR1 and CDR2: SGDLS and YYNGEE.